Given below is one T cell receptor (beta chain) in context. This entry is derived from a study of CD8+ T cells in alopecia areata. Sequencing relied on a cDNA template that was reverse transcribed from extracted RNA. Assay: immunoSEQ multiplex PCR; the TCRdb copy retains only in-frame clones and omits some. This table has around 140,000 clones, about 46% appearing once. Germline values: CDR1 MNHEY, CDR2 SVGAGI. The CDR3 is 12 amino acids. Trimming shortened V by 6 bases and J by 3 bases, and 9 bases separated the two germline ends. The specimen comprised CD8+ T cells sorted from blood, sampled at week 0. This clonotype originated in a human donor with alopecia areata. The chain uses TRBV6-5 and TRBJ2-7; no clear D gene. The CDR3 bases are TGTGCCAGCAGGGCTTATAACTACGAGCAGTACTTC. Its protein product is CASRAYNYEQYF.